A single TCR beta chain is shown here with its context. Looked up from germline, CDR1 is SEHNR and CDR2 is FQNEAQ (reference sequence). The V gene lost 6 bases and the J gene lost 4 bases, with 12 bases spanning the gap. The CDR3 spans 13 residues. This sample stems from a study of blood T cell repertoires in COVID-19. In the original processing: Nucleated cell counts were estimated from reference gene primer amplification. The protocol was immunoSEQ multiplex PCR, while the TCRdb copy is restricted to in-frame clones and leaves out a portion. V and J calls and clone size are as listed in that table; D and trimming were resolved from the DNA. The data contain around 310,000 clones, roughly 90% of them singletons.

The chain recombines TRBV7-9 with TRBJ1-2; D remains unclear. The sequenced material came from peripheral blood. This receptor was obtained from a woman aged 50 to 65 with active or convalescent COVID-19. The DNA for the CDR3 is TGTGCCAGCAGGGATGTGGCGGGCTATGGCTACACCTTC. Amino acid sequence: CASRDVAGYGYTF.